This T cell receptor beta chain was obtained from a study of blood T cell repertoires in COVID-19. This CDR3 spans 14 amino acids. Germline assignment: CDR1 MDHEN and CDR2 SYDVKM. With V trimmed by 4 bases and J by 2 bases, 4 bases remained unmatched. Data came from immunoSEQ multiplex PCR; TCRdb stores just in-frame clones and leaves some out. Of about 220,000 clones listed, 85% to 90% are singletons. The chain carries TRBV28 and TRBJ2-5; TRBD1 matches 7 bases. The sample comprised PBMCs or T cells enriched from blood (not recorded which). This sequence was found in a woman in her forties or fifties with acute COVID-19. The CDR3 bases are TGTGCCAGCAGTTCACAGGGACAGCAAGAGACCCAGTACTTC. Its protein is CASSSQGQQETQYF.